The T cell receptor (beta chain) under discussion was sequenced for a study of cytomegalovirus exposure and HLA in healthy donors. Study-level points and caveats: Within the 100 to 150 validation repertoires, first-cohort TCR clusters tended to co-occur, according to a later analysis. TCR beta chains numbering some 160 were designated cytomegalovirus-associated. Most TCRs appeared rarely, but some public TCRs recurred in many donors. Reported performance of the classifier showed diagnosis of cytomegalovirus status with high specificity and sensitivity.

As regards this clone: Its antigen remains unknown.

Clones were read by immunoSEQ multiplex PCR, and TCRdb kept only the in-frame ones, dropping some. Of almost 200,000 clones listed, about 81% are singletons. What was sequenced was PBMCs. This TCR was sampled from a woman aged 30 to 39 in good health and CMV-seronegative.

The CDR3 coding sequence is TGTGCCAGCAGTTCCCCGGGACAGGCGACCCGGGACGAGCAGTACTTC. Translation: CASSSPGQATRDEQYF. The rearrangement links TRBV28 to TRBJ2-7; 8 bases agree with TRBD1. Unmatched junction bases numbered 13, after V lost 4 bases and J lost 5 bases. Germline V CDR1 and CDR2: MDHEN, SYDVKM. CDR3 length: 16 amino acids. Filled out from reference TRBV28 and TRBJ2-7, the complete variable domain reads DVKVTQSSRYLVKRTGEKVFLECVQDMDHENMFWYRQDPGLGLRLIYFSYDVKMKEKGDIPEGYSVSREKKERFSLILESASTNQTSMYLCASSSPGQATRDEQYFGPGTRLTVT.